This TCR beta chain was documented in a study of T cell responses to AZD1222 COVID-19 vaccine. Data came from immunoSEQ multiplex PCR; TCRdb stores just in-frame clones and leaves some out. The sample consists of more than 50,000 clones, over 80% of them appearing once. CDR3 length: 18 amino acids. CDR1 SNHLY and CDR2 FYNNEI come from the germline V gene. Trimming at V came to 6 bases and at J to 1 base, leaving 12 bases not matched to a gene. Material: peripheral blood, obtained 28 days after the second AZD1222 dose. The chain joins TRBV2 to TRBJ1-4, with TRBD1 identical over 9 bases. The receptor was derived from an adult who received the AZD1222 COVID-19 vaccine. The CDR3 sequence: CASRRTGEFERTNEKLFF. CDR3 bases: TGTGCCAGCAGACGGACAGGGGAATTTGAAAGAACTAATGAAAAACTGTTTTTT.